The 8 T cell receptor beta chains below come from one sample, sequenced in a study of CD8 T cells in Susac syndrome. RNA was extracted with the RNeasy kit, and a quantity of roughly 0.45 to 1 ug was reverse transcribed using random hexamers. TCRdb redid the calling of the immunoSEQ multiplex PCR reads with MiXCR, one entry per CDR3 protein. This table holds 330,000 or so distinct CDR3 sequences, about 89% found once. Specimen: CD8+ T cells from PBMCs. All receptors derive from a human donor with multiple sclerosis.

V gene TRBV3-1 combines with J gene TRBJ1-1, with D unclear. Germline loops: CDR1 LGHDT, CDR2 YNNKEL (reference sequence). CDR3 size: 16 residues. Trimming stripped 5 bases from V and 0 bases from J, with 16 bases between. In DNA form, the CDR3 reads TGTGCCAGCAGCACAATGCCGGACGGAATGAACACTGAAGCTTTCTTT. It codes for CASSTMPDGMNTEAFF.

The V gene is TRBV7-9, the J gene TRBJ1-1, with D tentatively TRBD1 (5 bases). V was trimmed by 1 base and J by 11 bases, leaving 11 bases between them. Germline lookup yields CDR1 SEHNR and CDR2 FQNEAQ (reference sequence). The CDR3 sequence is 12 residues long. The CDR3 region is CASSLEGRGAFF. The DNA of the CDR3 is TGTGCCAGCAGCTTAGAGGGGCGGGGTGCTTTCTTT.

The V gene is TRBV6-1, the J gene TRBJ2-5; no clear D gene. V was pared by 8 bases and J by 2 bases, with 6 bases between. This CDR3 spans 11 amino acids. In germline, CDR1 is MNHNS, CDR2 SASEGT. The CDR3 protein is CASRWQETQYF. The CDR3 DNA reads TGTGCCAGCCGATGGCAAGAGACCCAGTACTTC.

The chain has TRBV27 and TRBJ2-6, with a tentative D call TRBD1 (6 bases). CDR1 MNHEY and CDR2 SMNVEV come from the germline V gene (reference sequence). CDR3 length equals 17 residues. V was shortened by 0 bases and J by 0 bases, with 9 bases between the two germline ends. The chain's CDR3 is CASSLSDSISGANVLTF. The CDR3 coding sequence is TGTGCCAGCAGTTTATCGGACAGTATCTCTGGGGCCAACGTCCTGACTTTC.

The chain joins TRBV9 to TRBJ2-1; a weak D match, TRBD1 (6 bases). CDR1 is SGDLS and CDR2 is YYNGEE in the germline V gene. V lost 3 bases and J 4 bases, leaving 11 bases between the germline ends. This CDR3 comprises 14 residues. The CDR3 loop reads CASSDGDIYNEQFF. The DNA for the CDR3 is TGTGCCAGCAGCGACGGGGACATATACAATGAGCAGTTCTTC.

The CDR3 DNA sequence: TGTGCCACCAGTGACTCGGACAGGGCGGCTGGCTACACCTTC. It specifies CATSDSDRAAGYTF. This chain joins TRBV24-1 and TRBJ1-2, with 8 positions matching TRBD1. The CDR3 covers 14 residues. Germline CDR1 reads KGHDR; CDR2 reads SFDVKD. The junction had 7 bases not matched to a gene; V was cut back by 4 bases and J by 7 bases.

This clonotype has more than one count but fewer than ten. The chain carries TRBV11-2 and TRBJ2-1; the D is unclear. The germline V gene encodes CDR1 SGHAT and CDR2 FQNNGV. The CDR3 runs 12 residues. Trimming stripped 5 bases from V and 2 bases from J, with 4 bases between. CDR3 nucleotide sequence: TGTGCCAGCAGCCCGACCTACAATGAGCAGTTCTTC. Its translation: CASSPTYNEQFF.

This clonotype occurred once. This rearrangement joins TRBV29-1 to TRBJ2-3; TRBD1 matches at 8 bases. The CDR3 is 13 residues long. CDR1 is SQVTM, CDR2 ANQGSEA, per germline. J was trimmed by 2 bases and V by 6 bases; bases with no gene match: 4. CDR3 in DNA: TGCAGCGTCGGGACAGGACTCACAGATACGCAGTATTTT. Residues: CSVGTGLTDTQYF.